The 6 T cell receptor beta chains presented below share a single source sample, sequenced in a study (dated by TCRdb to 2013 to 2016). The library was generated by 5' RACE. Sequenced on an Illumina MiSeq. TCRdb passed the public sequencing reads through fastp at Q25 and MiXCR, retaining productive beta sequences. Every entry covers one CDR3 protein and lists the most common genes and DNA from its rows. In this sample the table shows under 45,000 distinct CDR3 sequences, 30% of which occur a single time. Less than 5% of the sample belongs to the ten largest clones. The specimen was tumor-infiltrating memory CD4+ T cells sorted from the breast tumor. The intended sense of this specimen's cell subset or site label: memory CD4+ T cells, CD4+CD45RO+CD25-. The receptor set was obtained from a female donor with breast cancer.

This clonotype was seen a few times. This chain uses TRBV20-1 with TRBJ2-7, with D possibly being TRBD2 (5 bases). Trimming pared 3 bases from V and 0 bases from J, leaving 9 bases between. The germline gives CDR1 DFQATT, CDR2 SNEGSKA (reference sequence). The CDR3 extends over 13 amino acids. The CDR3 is CSASKDSSYEQYF. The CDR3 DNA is TGCAGTGCTAGTAAGGACTCCTCCTACGAGCAGTACTTC.

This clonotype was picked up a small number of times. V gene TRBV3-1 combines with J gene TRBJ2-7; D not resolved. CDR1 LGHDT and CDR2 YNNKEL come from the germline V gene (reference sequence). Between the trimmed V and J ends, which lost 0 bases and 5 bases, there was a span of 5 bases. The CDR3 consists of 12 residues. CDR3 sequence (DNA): TGTGCCAGCAGCCAAGACCCCCACGAGCAGTACTTC. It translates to CASSQDPHEQYF.

In DNA, the CDR3 is TGCGCCAGCAGCCCCACCATCATGGCAACTAATGAAAAACTGTTTTTT. It is translated as CASSPTIMATNEKLFF. The chain couples TRBV5-1 to TRBJ1-4; D gene unclear. Looked up from germline, CDR1 is SGHRS and CDR2 is YFSETQ. V lost 4 bases and J lost 0, with 13 bases in between. CDR3 length equals 16 residues.

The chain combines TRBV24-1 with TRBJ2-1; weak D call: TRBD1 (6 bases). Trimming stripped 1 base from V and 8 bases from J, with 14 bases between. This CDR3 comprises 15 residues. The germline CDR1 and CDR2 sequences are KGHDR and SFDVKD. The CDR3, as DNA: TGTGCCACCAGTGATTTACGGGACATAACCGATGAGCAGTTCTTC. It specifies CATSDLRDITDEQFF.

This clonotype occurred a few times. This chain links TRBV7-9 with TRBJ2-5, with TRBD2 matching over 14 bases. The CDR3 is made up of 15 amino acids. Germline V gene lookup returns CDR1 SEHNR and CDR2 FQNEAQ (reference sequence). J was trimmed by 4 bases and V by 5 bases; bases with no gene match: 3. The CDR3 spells CASSPTSGRGETQYF. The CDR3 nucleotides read TGTGCCAGCAGCCCGACTAGCGGGAGGGGAGAGACCCAGTACTTC.

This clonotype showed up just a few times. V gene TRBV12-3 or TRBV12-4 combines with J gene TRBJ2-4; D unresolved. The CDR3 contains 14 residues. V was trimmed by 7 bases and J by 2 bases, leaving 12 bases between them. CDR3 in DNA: TGTGCCAGCATCCTCAATGAGACCAAAAACATTCAGTACTTC. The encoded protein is CASILNETKNIQYF.